This is a list of T cell receptor beta chains from one sample in a study of blood T cell repertoires in COVID-19. Here immunoSEQ multiplex PCR was the method, and the copy in TCRdb shows in-frame clones only, minus some. The profile covers 350,000 to 450,000 clones, with about nine tenths appearing a single time and around 0.86% taken by the ten largest. The material sequenced was PBMCs or T cells enriched from blood (not recorded which). The receptors derive from a woman in her 40s who had been exposed to COVID-19. Both conserved end residues are part of each CDR3. The D gene is left open where the match is weak. Where a row states a size, it is once, few, many or the class of an expanded clone; other rows omit it.

size	V	D	J	CDR3	DNA
-	TRBV24-1	TRBD1	TRBJ2-1	CATQGLYNEQFF	TGTGCCACACAGGGGCTCTACAATGAGCAGTTCTTC
once	TRBV7-3	-	TRBJ2-5	CASSRGQIETQYF	TGTGCCAGCAGCCGCGGACAAATAGAGACCCAGTACTTC
-	TRBV5-4	-	TRBJ2-5	CASSRIPEETQYF	TGTGCCAGCAGCCGAATTCCCGAGGAGACCCAGTACTTC
-	TRBV7-8	TRBD1	TRBJ1-1	CASSVGQGNTEAFF	TGTGCCAGCAGCGTGGGACAGGGGAACACTGAAGCTTTCTTT
-	TRBV7-9	-	TRBJ1-4	CASSLTTGVAGKLFF	TGTGCCAGCAGCCTTACGACGGGGGTGGCTGGAAAACTGTTTTTT
-	TRBV18	TRBD1	TRBJ2-4	CASSPWATGRTKNIQYF	TGTGCCAGCTCACCATGGGCGACAGGGAGAACCAAAAACATTCAGTACTTC
-	TRBV18	TRBD1	TRBJ2-3	CASSVNRGVTQYF	TGTGCCAGCTCAGTCAACAGGGGAGTTACGCAGTATTTT
-	TRBV5-1	-	TRBJ1-2	CASSLSQGLGGYTF	TGCGCCAGCAGCTTATCCCAGGGGCTCGGTGGCTACACCTTC
-	TRBV4-1	-	TRBJ2-3	CASSQYPPTRALDTDTQYF	TGCGCCAGCAGCCAATACCCGCCTACTAGAGCGCTCGACACAGATACGCAGTATTTT
-	TRBV7-8	TRBD2	TRBJ2-2	CASNRRASGTGELFF	TGTGCCAGCAACCGCAGGGCTAGCGGCACCGGGGAGCTGTTTTTT
-	TRBV18	-	TRBJ1-3	CASSLTQGIAGNTIYF	TGTGCCAGCTCACTAACGCAGGGTATTGCTGGAAACACCATATATTTT
-	TRBV7-8	-	TRBJ1-1	CASTLDALMGNTEAFF	TGTGCCAGCACCCTAGACGCCCTGATGGGGAACACTGAAGCTTTCTTT
-	TRBV2	TRBD1	TRBJ1-5	CASSSGTGGGYSNQPQHF	TGTGCCAGCAGTTCCGGGACAGGGGGAGGTTATAGCAATCAGCCCCAGCATTTT
-	TRBV7-9	-	TRBJ2-7	CASSPGVLYEQYF	TGTGCCAGCAGCCCCGGGGTCCTCTACGAGCAGTACTTC
-	TRBV27	-	TRBJ1-1	CASSFSRANTEAFF	TGTGCCAGCAGTTTCTCCAGGGCGAACACTGAAGCTTTCTTT
-	TRBV2	-	TRBJ1-2	CASSEAAGASHGYTF	TGTGCCAGCAGTGAAGCGGCAGGGGCTAGCCATGGCTACACCTTC
-	TRBV21-1	-	TRBJ1-5	CASEHQPQHF	TGTGCCAGCGAGCATCAGCCCCAGCATTTT
-	TRBV10-3	-	TRBJ2-5	CAISGHGSALQETQYF	TGTGCCATCAGTGGTCACGGGTCCGCGTTACAAGAGACCCAGTACTTC
-	TRBV29-1	TRBD1	TRBJ1-1	CSVEVRGRTEAFF	TGCAGCGTTGAGGTAAGGGGGCGGACTGAAGCTTTCTTT
-	TRBV12-3/TRBV12-4	-	TRBJ1-6	CASSPIRSPLHF	TGTGCCAGCAGTCCCATTCGGTCACCCCTCCACTTT
-	TRBV19	-	TRBJ1-3	CATSAGNTIYF	TGTGCCACGAGTGCTGGAAACACCATATATTTT
-	TRBV18	-	TRBJ1-1	CASSPGGSTEAFF	TGTGCCAGCTCACCGGGGGGTAGCACTGAAGCTTTCTTT
-	TRBV2	-	TRBJ2-2	CASIRKGGANTGELFF	TGTGCCAGCATCCGAAAAGGGGGGGCGAACACCGGGGAGCTGTTTTTT
-	TRBV3-1/TRBV3-2	-	TRBJ2-5	CASSPRGGRETQYF	TGTGCCAGCAGCCCTAGGGGGGGTAGAGAGACCCAGTACTTC